The 21 T cell receptor beta chains presented below share a single source sample, sequenced in a study of blood T cell repertoires in COVID-19. Profiled with immunoSEQ multiplex PCR; TCRdb holds only in-frame clones, not every one. Found here are about 180,000 clones, about 86% of them singletons; the top ten hold 9.5% to 15%. Sequenced sample: peripheral blood. These receptors were collected from a woman in her seventies with COVID-19, enrolled during active disease.

The J gene is TRBJ1-1, the V gene TRBV7-2; 7 bases are shared with TRBD1. Germline CDR1 reads SGHTA; CDR2 reads FQGNSA. V shed 5 bases, J shed 1 base, and the junction held 4 bases outside the gene matches. The CDR3 covers 14 residues. The CDR3, as DNA: TGTGCCAGCAGCCGCAGACAGGGGAACACTGAAGCTTTCTTT. Protein product: CASSRRQGNTEAFF.

The V call is TRBV30, the J call TRBJ1-5; D is unclear. Trimming shortened V by 2 bases and J by 7 bases, and 12 bases separated the two germline ends. Per germline, CDR1 GTSNPN and CDR2 SVGIG (reference sequence). This CDR3 is 13 amino acids long. Written as DNA, the CDR3 is TGTGCCTGGAGTAAGGAGCTGAGGCAGCCCCAGCATTTT. It translates to CAWSKELRQPQHF. The whole variable domain, remainder taken from reference TRBV30 and TRBJ1-5, is SQTIHQWPATLVQPVGSPLSLECTVEGTSNPNLYWYRQAAGRGLQLLFYSVGIGQISSEVPQNLSASRPQDRQFILSSKKLLLSDSGFYLCAWSKELRQPQHFGDGTRLSIL.

The rearrangement links TRBV2 to TRBJ2-2; D may be TRBD1 (5 bases). Germline values: CDR1 SNHLY, CDR2 FYNNEI. V lost 3 bases to trimming and J lost 6 bases, with 5 bases between them. The CDR3 loop spans 12 amino acids. The CDR3 spells CASSEGPGELFF. The CDR3 DNA follows: TGTGCCAGCAGTGAGGGGCCCGGGGAGCTGTTTTTT.

The chain recombines TRBV19 with TRBJ1-3, with TRBD1 matching over 7 bases. Unmatched junction bases numbered 4, after V lost 8 bases and J lost 0 bases. Germline V gives CDR1 LNHDA, CDR2 SQIVND (reference sequence). This CDR3 contains 14 residues. CDR3 nucleotide sequence: TGTGCCAGTGTACAGGGGTTCTCTGGAAACACCATATATTTT. This codes for CASVQGFSGNTIYF.

The V and J genes are TRBV7-3 and TRBJ1-1; possibly TRBD1 for D (5 bases). CDR1 SGHTA and CDR2 FQGTGA come from the germline V gene. V shed 4 bases and J shed 1 base, with 7 bases lying between them. The CDR3 has 13 amino acids. This CDR3 reads CASSSQANTEAFF. The CDR3 DNA is TGTGCCAGCAGCTCACAGGCGAACACTGAAGCTTTCTTT.

The V gene is TRBV5-5, the J gene TRBJ2-7, with 11 nucleotides matching TRBD2. The CDR3 has 15 amino acids. With 5 bases clipped from V and 3 bases from J, the junction kept 7 bases outside the gene matches. Germline loops: CDR1 SGHKS, CDR2 YYEKEE (reference sequence). The CDR3, as DNA: TGTGCCAGCAGAACGGGACTAGCGGACTACTACGAGCAGTACTTC. Encoded protein: CASRTGLADYYEQYF.

The CDR3 reads CASSLSTGLRNQPQHF. For the CDR3, the DNA is TGTGCCAGCAGTTTAAGCACAGGGCTCCGCAATCAGCCCCAGCATTTT. The rearrangement joins TRBV28 to TRBJ1-5; D is perhaps TRBD1 (6 bases). CDR3 length: 16 residues. V was cut by 2 bases and J by 2 bases, with 13 bases left in between. CDR1 and CDR2 (germline): MDHEN, SYDVKM. Looking up the rest from reference TRBV28 and TRBJ1-5 gives the full variable domain: DVKVTQSSRYLVKRTGEKVFLECVQDMDHENMFWYRQDPGLGLRLIYFSYDVKMKEKGDIPEGYSVSREKKERFSLILESASTNQTSMYLCASSLSTGLRNQPQHFGDGTRLSIL.

This chain connects TRBV3-1 (or the pseudogene TRBV3-2) to TRBJ2-1, with 11 bases lining up with TRBD1. The CDR3 is made up of 15 amino acids. After removal of 4 bases from V and 7 bases from J, the junction contained 6 bases not matched to a gene. Germline CDR1 reads LGHDT; CDR2 reads YNNKEL (reference sequence). CDR3 in DNA: TGTGCCAGCAGCCGGCACGGGACAGGGGGAAATGAGCAGTTCTTC. Translating gives CASSRHGTGGNEQFF.

The V call is TRBV3-1 (or the pseudogene TRBV3-2), the J call TRBJ2-7, with 8 bases aligning to TRBD2. Trimming removed 1 base from V and 7 bases from J; junction bases left unmatched: 12. The CDR3 is 16 residues long. Looked up from germline, CDR1 is LGHDT and CDR2 is YNNKEL (reference sequence). The CDR3 DNA follows: TGTGCCAGCAGCCAAGGTAATTCGGGAGGGCCCGGAGAGCAGTACTTC. Amino acids: CASSQGNSGGPGEQYF.

The V and J genes are TRBV5-4 and TRBJ1-2; 10 positions match TRBD1. Per the germline V gene, CDR1 is SGHNT and CDR2 is YYREEE (reference sequence). The CDR3 runs to 14 residues. V lost 4 bases, J lost 2 bases, and 2 bases stayed unmatched. The CDR3 region is CASSPGQGNYGYTF. Here the CDR3 DNA reads TGTGCCAGCAGCCCGGGACAGGGGAACTATGGCTACACCTTC.

J is TRBJ2-5 and V is TRBV3-1 (or the pseudogene TRBV3-2), with a tentative D call TRBD2 (5 bases). V lost 1 base, J lost 5 bases, and 11 bases lay in between. In germline, CDR1 is LGHDT, CDR2 YNNKEL (reference sequence). The CDR3 totals 14 residues. Here the CDR3 reads CASSQALAWETQYF. The DNA for the CDR3 is TGTGCCAGCAGCCAAGCGTTAGCGTGGGAGACCCAGTACTTC.

The chain combines TRBV7-9 with TRBJ2-7, with 9 bases fitting TRBD2. CDR3 length: 16 amino acids. J was trimmed by 7 bases and V by 4 bases; bases with no gene match: 14. Germline V gives CDR1 SEHNR, CDR2 FQNEAQ (reference sequence). DNA for the CDR3: TGTGCCAGCAGCTGGAGCGGGGTAGCGGGAGATTATGAGCAGTACTTC. It codes for CASSWSGVAGDYEQYF.

The V and J genes are TRBV18 and TRBJ2-3; possibly TRBD1 for D (6 bases). Trimming left V 3 bases short and J 8 bases short, with 12 bases between. The CDR3 is 13 residues long. Germline-derived CDR1 and CDR2 are KGHSH and LQKENI. CDR3 in amino acids: CASSPYRESTQYF. Here the CDR3 DNA reads TGTGCCAGCTCACCCTACAGGGAGAGTACGCAGTATTTT.

V usage is TRBV4-3 and J usage is TRBJ2-1, with TRBD2 identical over 9 bases. This CDR3 region has 16 residues. The junction had 9 bases not matched to a gene; V was cut back by 6 bases and J by 3 bases. Germline V gene lookup returns CDR1 LGHNA and CDR2 YSLEER. The CDR3 coding sequence is TGCGCCAGCAGGCGGGTAGCGGGAGCGCACTACAATGAGCAGTTCTTC. This encodes CASRRVAGAHYNEQFF.

The gene calls are TRBV6-2 or TRBV6-3 and TRBJ1-5, with D perhaps matching TRBD1 (6 bases). V was trimmed by 2 bases and J by 3 bases, leaving 14 bases between them. This CDR3 is 16 amino acids long. Per the germline V gene, CDR1 is MNHEY and CDR2 is SVGEGT. The CDR3 here is CASSYIQGKFNQPQHF. The CDR3 nucleotides read TGTGCCAGCAGTTACATTCAGGGGAAATTCAATCAGCCCCAGCATTTT.

The rearrangement uses TRBV5-6 and TRBJ1-5, with a tentative D call TRBD1 (6 bases). Trimming cost V 5 bases and J 5 bases, with 14 bases left between them. This CDR3 is built from 14 residues. The germline gives CDR1 SGHDT, CDR2 YYEEEE. The CDR3 protein is CASSLTGLHQPQHF. CDR3 in DNA: TGTGCCAGCAGTTTGACAGGTCTGCATCAGCCCCAGCATTTT.

The V gene is TRBV11-2, the J gene TRBJ2-3; 11 positions match TRBD2. With 4 bases clipped from V and 8 bases from J, the junction kept 5 bases outside the gene matches. This CDR3 spans 14 amino acids. CDR1 is SGHAT and CDR2 is FQNNGV in the germline V gene. CDR3 sequence: CASSSRTSGRTQYF. The CDR3 region has the DNA TGTGCCAGCAGCTCGAGGACTAGCGGGCGTACGCAGTATTTT.

This clone was counted once. This chain uses TRBV7-9 with TRBJ1-5; D ambiguous. The CDR3 extends over 14 amino acids. V was shortened by 5 bases and J by 1 base, with 9 bases between the two germline ends. CDR1 SEHNR and CDR2 FQNEAQ come from the germline V gene (reference sequence). The CDR3 spells CASSEGLSNQPQHF. Written as DNA, the CDR3 is TGTGCCAGCAGCGAAGGACTGAGCAATCAGCCCCAGCATTTT.

The V call is TRBV18, the J call TRBJ2-1; 10 bases line up with TRBD2. The CDR3 loop spans 17 amino acids. Germline V gives CDR1 KGHSH, CDR2 LQKENI. V lost 0 bases, J lost 6 bases, and 8 bases stayed unmatched. In DNA, the CDR3 is TGTGCCAGCTCACCACCCATTTTAGCGGGAGGTTTCAATGAGCAGTTCTTC. The encoded protein is CASSPPILAGGFNEQFF.

This chain links TRBV7-6 with TRBJ1-5; 8 bases are shared with TRBD1. With V trimmed by 2 bases and J by 4 bases, 4 bases remained unmatched. From germline, CDR1 is SGHVS and CDR2 FNYEAQ. CDR3 length: 15 amino acids. The DNA for the CDR3 is TGTGCCAGCAGCTTAATCGGACAGGGTAATCAGCCCCAGCATTTT. Translated: CASSLIGQGNQPQHF.

This sequence joins TRBV6-5 and TRBJ2-1; 10 bases fit TRBD1. The CDR3 spans 15 residues. After removal of 5 bases from V and 4 bases from J, the junction contained 5 bases not matched to a gene. CDR1 MNHEY and CDR2 SVGAGI come from the germline V gene. CDR3 DNA: TGTGCCAGCAGTCTAGACAGGGGGCAATACAATGAGCAGTTCTTC. Translated, it gives CASSLDRGQYNEQFF.